The sequence of this T cell receptor beta chain was determined in a study of response to subunit inactivated influenza vaccine. Study conclusions and caveats: With each seasonal influenza vaccination, the authors suggested, few new T cells are recruited.

Of note for this clonotype: Its antigen is as yet unknown.

TCRdb reprocessed the RT-PCR reads with MiXCR, giving one entry per CDR3 protein. The sample has 500,000 to 600,000 distinct CDR3 sequences, about 10% seen once. The CDR3 consists of 16 residues. Germline V CDR1 and CDR2: DFQATT, SNEGSKA (reference sequence). The chain carries TRBV20-1 and TRBJ2-3; either TRBD1 or TRBD2 may supply D (6 bases each). This TCR was recovered from a man between 50 and 59 years old who received an inactivated influenza vaccine. The sample was PBMCs from blood, taken on the day of vaccination. The CDR3 sequence is CSVPARGRGGTDTQYF. CDR3 DNA: TGCAGCGTCCCGGCCCGGGGGCGAGGTGGCACAGATACGCAGTATTTT.